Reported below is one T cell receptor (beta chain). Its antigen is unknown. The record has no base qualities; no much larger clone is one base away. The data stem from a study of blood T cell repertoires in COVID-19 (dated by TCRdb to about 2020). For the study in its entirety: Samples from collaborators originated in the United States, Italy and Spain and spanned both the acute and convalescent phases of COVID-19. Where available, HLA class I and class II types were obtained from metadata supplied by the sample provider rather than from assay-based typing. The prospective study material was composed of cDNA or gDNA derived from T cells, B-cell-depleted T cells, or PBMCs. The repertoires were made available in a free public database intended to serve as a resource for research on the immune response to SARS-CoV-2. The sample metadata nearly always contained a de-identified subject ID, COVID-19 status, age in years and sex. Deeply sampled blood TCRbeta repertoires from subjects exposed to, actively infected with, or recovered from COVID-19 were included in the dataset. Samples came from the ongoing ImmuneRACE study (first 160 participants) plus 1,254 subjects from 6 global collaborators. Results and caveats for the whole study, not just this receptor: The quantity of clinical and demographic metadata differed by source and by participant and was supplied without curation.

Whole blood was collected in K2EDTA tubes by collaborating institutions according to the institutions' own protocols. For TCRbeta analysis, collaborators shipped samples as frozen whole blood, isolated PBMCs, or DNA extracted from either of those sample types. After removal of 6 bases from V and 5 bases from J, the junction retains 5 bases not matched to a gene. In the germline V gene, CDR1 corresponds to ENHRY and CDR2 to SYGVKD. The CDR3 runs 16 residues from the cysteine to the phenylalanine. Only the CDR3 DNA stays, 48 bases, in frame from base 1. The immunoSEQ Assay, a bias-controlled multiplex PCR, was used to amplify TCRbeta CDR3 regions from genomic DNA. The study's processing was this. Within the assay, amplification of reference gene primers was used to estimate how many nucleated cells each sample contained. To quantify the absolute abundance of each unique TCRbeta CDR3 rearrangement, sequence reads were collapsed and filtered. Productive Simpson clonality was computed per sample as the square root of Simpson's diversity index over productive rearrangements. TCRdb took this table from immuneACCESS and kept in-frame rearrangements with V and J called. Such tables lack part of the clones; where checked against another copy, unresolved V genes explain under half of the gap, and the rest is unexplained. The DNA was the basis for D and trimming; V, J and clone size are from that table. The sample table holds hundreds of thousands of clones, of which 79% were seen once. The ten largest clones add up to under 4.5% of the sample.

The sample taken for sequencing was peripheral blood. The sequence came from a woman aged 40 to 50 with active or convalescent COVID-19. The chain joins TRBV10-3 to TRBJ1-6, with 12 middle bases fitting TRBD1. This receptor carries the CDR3 CAISSGQGADNSPLHF. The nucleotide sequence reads TGTGCCATCAGCTCGGGACAGGGGGCAGATAATTCACCCCTCCACTTT.